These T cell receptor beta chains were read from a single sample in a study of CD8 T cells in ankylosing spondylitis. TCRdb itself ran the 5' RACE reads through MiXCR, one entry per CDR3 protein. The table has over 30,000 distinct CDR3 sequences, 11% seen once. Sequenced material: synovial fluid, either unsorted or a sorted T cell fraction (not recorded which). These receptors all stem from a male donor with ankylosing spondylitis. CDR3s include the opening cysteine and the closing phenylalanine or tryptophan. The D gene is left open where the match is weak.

cdr3_aa: CSVDLADTQYF
j_call: TRBJ2-3
d_call: .
v_call: TRBV29-1

cdr3_aa: CASSERIGQKQETQYF
j_call: TRBJ2-5
d_call: .
v_call: TRBV6-1

cdr3_aa: CASAQVGVNEQFF
j_call: TRBJ2-1
d_call: .
v_call: TRBV25-1

cdr3_aa: CASSSLGRESYNEQFF
j_call: TRBJ2-1
d_call: TRBD2
v_call: TRBV27

cdr3_aa: CASSPGTSGWDTQYF
j_call: TRBJ2-3
d_call: TRBD2
v_call: TRBV7-8

cdr3_aa: CASSLETSGSIHEQYF
j_call: TRBJ2-7
d_call: TRBD2
v_call: TRBV7-3

cdr3_aa: CSVEAGGYNEQFF
j_call: TRBJ2-1
d_call: .
v_call: TRBV29-1

cdr3_aa: CASSEGLDTQYF
j_call: TRBJ2-3
d_call: .
v_call: TRBV27

cdr3_aa: CSAKVAGLRNEQYF
j_call: TRBJ2-7
d_call: TRBD2
v_call: TRBV20-1

cdr3_aa: CSARDLYRENTEAFF
j_call: TRBJ1-1
d_call: .
v_call: TRBV20-1

cdr3_aa: CSVENRGGTEAFF
j_call: TRBJ1-1
d_call: TRBD1
v_call: TRBV29-1

cdr3_aa: CASSQDQQGLPQYF
j_call: TRBJ2-7
d_call: .
v_call: TRBV4-3

cdr3_aa: CASRSPGTDTQYF
j_call: TRBJ2-3
d_call: .
v_call: TRBV28

cdr3_aa: CASSVATEVRNTGELFF
j_call: TRBJ2-2
d_call: .
v_call: TRBV9

cdr3_aa: CASSLTPDEAFF
j_call: TRBJ1-1
d_call: .
v_call: TRBV5-1

cdr3_aa: CASSVEGDDTDTQYF
j_call: TRBJ2-3
d_call: .
v_call: TRBV9

cdr3_aa: CASSLTSGRNTGELFF
j_call: TRBJ2-2
d_call: TRBD2
v_call: TRBV6-5

cdr3_aa: CASSAGTSGIGVPYNEQFF
j_call: TRBJ2-1
d_call: TRBD2
v_call: TRBV6-2/TRBV6-3

cdr3_aa: CSASRRESSYEQYF
j_call: TRBJ2-7
d_call: .
v_call: TRBV20-1

cdr3_aa: CASSSTVPSEQYF
j_call: TRBJ2-7
d_call: .
v_call: TRBV10-2

cdr3_aa: CASSLEQGNSPLHF
j_call: TRBJ1-6
d_call: TRBD1
v_call: TRBV5-1

cdr3_aa: CATSFGQGGYGYTF
j_call: TRBJ1-2
d_call: TRBD1
v_call: TRBV15

cdr3_aa: CASSRRSQDRVGQPQHF
j_call: TRBJ1-5
d_call: TRBD1
v_call: TRBV7-2

cdr3_aa: CSVDGGAGGPAGELFF
j_call: TRBJ2-2
d_call: TRBD2
v_call: TRBV29-1

cdr3_aa: CASSPWWGEAFF
j_call: TRBJ1-1
d_call: .
v_call: TRBV7-9

cdr3_aa: CASSEVSGRQYF
j_call: TRBJ2-3
d_call: .
v_call: TRBV6-1

cdr3_aa: CASSYRQGTGQPQHF
j_call: TRBJ1-5
d_call: TRBD1
v_call: TRBV12-3/TRBV12-4

cdr3_aa: CASSPATGGQETQYF
j_call: TRBJ2-5
d_call: .
v_call: TRBV18

cdr3_aa: CATSRTGGDTQYF
j_call: TRBJ2-3
d_call: .
v_call: TRBV15

cdr3_aa: CAWPTGIPGEQFF
j_call: TRBJ2-1
d_call: TRBD1
v_call: TRBV30

cdr3_aa: CASSALAGGPVGQYF
j_call: TRBJ2-5
d_call: TRBD2
v_call: TRBV5-1

cdr3_aa: CASRASTAGGFSGNTIYF
j_call: TRBJ1-3
d_call: TRBD1
v_call: TRBV6-2/TRBV6-3

cdr3_aa: CASSFTDSHYEQYF
j_call: TRBJ2-7
d_call: .
v_call: TRBV7-9

cdr3_aa: CASSPTGFTEAFF
j_call: TRBJ1-1
d_call: .
v_call: TRBV18

cdr3_aa: CASSLKSPSGSNEQFF
j_call: TRBJ2-1
d_call: TRBD2
v_call: TRBV28

cdr3_aa: CASSRSGRALGELFF
j_call: TRBJ2-2
d_call: TRBD2
v_call: TRBV7-2

cdr3_aa: CASSETGFQYF
j_call: TRBJ2-7
d_call: .
v_call: TRBV6-1

cdr3_aa: CSASDESGRAPPGAYEQYF
j_call: TRBJ2-7
d_call: TRBD2
v_call: TRBV20-1

cdr3_aa: CSATGTSGRFSYNEQFF
j_call: TRBJ2-1
d_call: TRBD2
v_call: TRBV20-1

cdr3_aa: CASSDEGVNTEAFF
j_call: TRBJ1-1
d_call: .
v_call: TRBV2

cdr3_aa: CASSPLLQGRPEAFF
j_call: TRBJ1-1
d_call: TRBD1
v_call: TRBV6-1

cdr3_aa: CASSPTSGEETQYF
j_call: TRBJ2-5
d_call: .
v_call: TRBV7-7

cdr3_aa: CASSLGPGLGYEQYF
j_call: TRBJ2-7
d_call: TRBD2
v_call: TRBV5-1

cdr3_aa: CASSLGQGGTEAFF
j_call: TRBJ1-1
d_call: TRBD1
v_call: TRBV3-1

cdr3_aa: CSARDRGLQHF
j_call: TRBJ1-5
d_call: .
v_call: TRBV20-1

cdr3_aa: CSAGGLAGYNEQFF
j_call: TRBJ2-1
d_call: TRBD2
v_call: TRBV20-1

cdr3_aa: CASSPGLAGGRDTQYF
j_call: TRBJ2-3
d_call: TRBD2
v_call: TRBV5-4

cdr3_aa: CSGRDRVEETQYF
j_call: TRBJ2-5
d_call: TRBD1
v_call: TRBV29-1

cdr3_aa: CASGGQGNSPLHF
j_call: TRBJ1-6
d_call: TRBD1
v_call: TRBV9

cdr3_aa: CASSPRTRGNEQFF
j_call: TRBJ2-1
d_call: .
v_call: TRBV19

cdr3_aa: CASEPVGRAGELFF
j_call: TRBJ2-2
d_call: TRBD2
v_call: TRBV2

cdr3_aa: CASSVGGLSGANVLTF
j_call: TRBJ2-6
d_call: .
v_call: TRBV2

cdr3_aa: CATSREGTEGYNEQFF
j_call: TRBJ2-1
d_call: TRBD1
v_call: TRBV15

cdr3_aa: CASSLHLTDTQYF
j_call: TRBJ2-3
d_call: .
v_call: TRBV23-1

cdr3_aa: CASSFSEAGRPGTQYF
j_call: TRBJ2-5
d_call: TRBD2
v_call: TRBV27

cdr3_aa: CASSSSEPGLAYTGELFF
j_call: TRBJ2-2
d_call: TRBD2
v_call: TRBV11-1

cdr3_aa: CAISDPSGKHTDTQYF
j_call: TRBJ2-3
d_call: TRBD2
v_call: TRBV10-3